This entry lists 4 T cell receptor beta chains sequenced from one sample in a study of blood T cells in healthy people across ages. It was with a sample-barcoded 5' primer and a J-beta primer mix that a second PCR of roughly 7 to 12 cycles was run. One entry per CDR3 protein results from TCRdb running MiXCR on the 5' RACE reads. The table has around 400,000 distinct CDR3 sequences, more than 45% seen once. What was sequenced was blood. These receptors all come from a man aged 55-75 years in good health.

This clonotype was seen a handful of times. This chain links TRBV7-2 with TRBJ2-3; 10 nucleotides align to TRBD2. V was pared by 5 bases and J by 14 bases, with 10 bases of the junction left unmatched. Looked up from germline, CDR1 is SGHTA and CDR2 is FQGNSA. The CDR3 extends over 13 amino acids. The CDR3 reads CASSPRPGLAMYF. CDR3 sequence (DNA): TGTGCCAGCAGCCCCCGACCGGGACTAGCGATGTATTTT.

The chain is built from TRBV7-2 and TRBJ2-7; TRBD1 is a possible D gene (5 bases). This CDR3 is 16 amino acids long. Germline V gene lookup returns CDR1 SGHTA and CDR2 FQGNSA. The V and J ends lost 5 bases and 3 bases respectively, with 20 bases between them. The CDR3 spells CASSLAQGLQLYEQYF. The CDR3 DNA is TGTGCCAGCAGCCTCGCCCAGGGATTACAGCTCTACGAGCAGTACTTC.

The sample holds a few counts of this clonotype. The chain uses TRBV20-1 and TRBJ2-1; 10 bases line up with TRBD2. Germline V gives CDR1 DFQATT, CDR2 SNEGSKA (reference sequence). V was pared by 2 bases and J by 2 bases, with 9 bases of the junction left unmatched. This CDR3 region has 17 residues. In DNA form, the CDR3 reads TGCAGTGCTAGACAAACTAAAAGCGGGAGGGCCTACAATGAGCAGTTCTTC. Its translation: CSARQTKSGRAYNEQFF.

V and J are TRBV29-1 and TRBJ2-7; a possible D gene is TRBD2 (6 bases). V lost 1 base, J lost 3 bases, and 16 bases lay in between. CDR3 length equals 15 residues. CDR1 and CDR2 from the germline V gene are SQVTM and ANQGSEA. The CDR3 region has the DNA TGCAGCGTTGAAGCCGGGCAGGGAGGAGTCTACGAGCAGTACTTC. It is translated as CSVEAGQGGVYEQYF.